Sequencing of this TCR beta chain was carried out in a study of T cell responses to AZD1222 COVID-19 vaccine. Libraries were prepared by immunoSEQ multiplex PCR; TCRdb keeps only in-frame clonotypes and omits some of them. The table records about 140,000 clones, under 95% of them present only once. General study points: In a largely white British group with more females than males, clonal diversity was possibly underestimated. Compared with day 0, the breadth and depth of the Spike-specific TCR repertoire rose significantly after two doses of AZD1222.

CDR3 length: 14 amino acids. From germline, CDR1 is MNHEY and CDR2 SVGEGT. V dropped 5 bases and J dropped 4 bases, with 9 bases sitting between them. Regarding this clone: Its antigen is still unknown.

V usage is TRBV6-2 or TRBV6-3 and J usage is TRBJ1-6; a possible D gene is TRBD1 (5 bases). Sequencing was performed on peripheral blood, taken 28 days after the second dose of the MenACWY control vaccine. The sequence was collected from an adult who received the MenACWY meningococcal vaccine as a control. The CDR3 spells CASSRTLYNSPLHF. CDR3 DNA sequence: TGTGCCAGCAGTCGGACATTGTATAATTCACCCCTCCACTTT.